This note documents a single T cell receptor (beta chain) sequence. Its antigen is as yet unknown. It was with 60 Vbeta and 13 Jbeta primers that the PCR ran. Measured with immunoSEQ multiplex PCR; TCRdb has only the in-frame clones, and not every one. The sample has 95,000 to 110,000 clones; over 75% are singletons. This specimen comes from a study of cytomegalovirus exposure and HLA in healthy donors. Whole-study findings and limits: Among TCR beta chains of equal frequency, HLA-associated ones were more clonally expanded in a later analysis.

Germline CDR1 and CDR2: SGHTA and FQGNSA. Trimming removed 1 base from V and 6 bases from J, with 9 bases in between. CDR3 length equals 13 residues. This sequence joins TRBV7-2 and TRBJ1-2, with D uncertain. Sequencing was carried out using PBMCs. The clonotype originates from a male donor in good health and CMV-seronegative. DNA of the CDR3: TGTGCCAGCAGCTTAGACCGAACTGATGGCTACACCTTC. Translated: CASSLDRTDGYTF. Full variable domain (outside the CDR3, taken from reference TRBV7-2 and TRBJ1-2): GAGVSQSPSNKVTEKGKDVELRCDPISGHTALYWYRQSLGQGLEFLIYFQGNSAPDKSGLPSDRFSAERTGGSVSTLTIQRTQQEDSAVYLCASSLDRTDGYTFGSGTRLTVV.